This T cell receptor beta chain was obtained from a study of PD-L1 blockade in urothelial cancer (dated by TCRdb to the late 2010s). About the investigation overall: Every patient began therapy in the mid-2010s and was given atezolizumab 1,200 mg intravenously every 3 weeks. Durable clinical benefit was achieved by nine patients but not by the remaining 20. About 85% of the 29 patients were identified as males with urothelial cancer of bladder origin, and a prior smoking history was reported by 18 of 29 patients. Patients had an ECOG performance status of 0 or 1 and had received between 0 and 3 prior chemotherapy regimens. Blood samples were analyzed 3 weeks after the start of treatment (second dose) and 6 weeks after the start of treatment. Pretreatment tumor samples, along with matched peripheral blood collected serially before and after atezolizumab treatment, underwent TCR sequencing. Whole exome sequencing and RNA sequencing of pretreatment tumors were performed alongside TCR sequencing in the same patients. The study, an exploratory multi-omic analysis, examined somatic, immune and clinical correlates of response to PD-L1 blockade with atezolizumab in urothelial cancer. Blood samples yielded a median of about 150,000 T cells and more than 80,000 unique TCRs, with median clonality roughly 0.085. Pretreatment blood TCR-seq was available for 27 to 30 patients, at least one posttreatment blood collection was obtained for 25 or so patients, and tumor TCR-seq was available for 25 or so patients. Durable clinical benefit was defined as a progression-free survival longer than 6 months, and TCR features were additionally tested against progression-free survival and overall survival. On the study overall, not on this receptor specifically: Patients with durable benefit showed greater expansion of tumor-associated TCR clones in peripheral blood 3 weeks after starting treatment (n = 22, p = 0.022). Improved progression-free and overall survival was associated with having pretreatment peripheral blood TCR clonality below the median. Small sample size (n ≈ 29) and many exploratory analyses mean the results are intended to be hypothesis-generating.

The intended sense of this specimen's time point label: pretreatment peripheral blood. A total of 25 to 35 patients with locally advanced or metastatic urothelial carcinoma, treated at Memorial Sloan Kettering on a trial protocol, made up the cohort. Peripheral blood mononuclear cells were collected pretreatment and during treatment, with between 1 and 8 total time points obtained per patient. The Qiagen DNeasy Blood extraction kit was used to purify genomic DNA from total PBMCs and from tumor samples. Collected pretreatment and during treatment, PBMCs were isolated and stored as previously described. Concerning this clone: Its antigen remains unidentified. No base-level quality is on record; no much larger clone is a single base apart.

To estimate absolute template abundance from read counts, synthetic TCR analog templates were spiked into each PCR. The immunoSEQ assay was used to amplify TCRbeta CDR3 regions from genomic DNA with bias-controlled V and J gene primers. Rearranged TCRbeta segments were sequenced at approximately 20X coverage. In the original analysis: Clustering was used to correct sequencing errors, and CDR3s were annotated against IMGT to assign V, D and J genes. Downstream analyses used only productive TCRbeta rearrangements, leaving out any out-of-frame or stop-codon sequences. Clonality was computed as one minus Shannon entropy normalized by the log of the number of unique productive sequences. Fisher's exact test with Benjamini-Hochberg correction, using a cutoff of adjusted p below 0.01, was how clones that differed between time points or between blood and tumor were identified. Held by TCRdb, this immuneACCESS table contains in-frame sequences only and omits some clones. Under half of the omission traces to an unresolved V gene where checked; the cause of the rest is unknown. V, J and clone size were drawn from that table, and D and trimming were deduced from the DNA. This sample holds around 130,000 clones; roughly 83% were observed only once. Clones ranked in the top ten supply 3.2% of the sample.

The CDR3 runs 15 residues from the cysteine to the phenylalanine. Here the CDR3 DNA is all that survives: 45 bases in frame from base 1. The V end gives up 4 bases and the J end 5 bases, leaving 6 bases in the junction not matched to a gene. From a lookup of the germline V gene, CDR1 and CDR2 are ENHRY and SYGVKD. The rearrangement joined TRBV10-3 to TRBJ2-1; the junction holds 9 bases that match TRBD1. The sequence derives from a man between 50 and 59 years old with urothelial cancer. This specimen was PBMCs, taken around atezolizumab (anti-PD-L1) treatment. The CDR3 amino acid sequence is: CAISGGQGRHNEQFF. The DNA sequence reads TGTGCCATCAGTGGAGGACAGGGGAGGCACAATGAGCAGTTCTTC.